This entry concerns a single T cell receptor (beta chain). This sample is drawn from a study of T cell responses to AZD1222 COVID-19 vaccine. Per the germline V gene, CDR1 is SGDLS and CDR2 is YYNGEE. The J segment lost 3 bases and the V segment lost 3 bases, leaving 1 base of the junction unmatched. The CDR3 spans 13 residues. The data were produced by immunoSEQ multiplex PCR, yet TCRdb's version contains in-frame clones alone and is incomplete. The sample gives some 110,000 clones, 80% to 90% of which show up once; about 7.1% is in the top ten. The sample in question was peripheral blood, obtained 28 days after the second AZD1222 dose. This TCR was sampled from an adult who received the AZD1222 COVID-19 vaccine. The chain is built from TRBV9 and TRBJ2-7; 9 bases are a match to TRBD1. The CDR3 DNA reads TGTGCCAGCAGCGGGGGACAGGGCTACGAGCAGTACTTC. Translation gives CASSGGQGYEQYF. The entire variable domain, with the rest obtained from reference TRBV9 and TRBJ2-7, is as follows: DSGVTQTPKHLITATGQRVTLRCSPRSGDLSVYWYQQSLDQGLQFLIQYYNGEERAKGNILERFSAQQFPDLHSELNLSSLELGDSALYFCASSGGQGYEQYFGPGTRLTVT.